This TCR beta chain was identified in a study of T cell changes during pregnancy in multiple sclerosis. Trimming pared 6 bases from V and 7 bases from J, leaving 25 bases between. This CDR3 has 17 residues. Per the germline V gene, CDR1 is MNHEY and CDR2 is SMNVEV (reference sequence). TCRdb's table, derived via immunoSEQ multiplex PCR, lists solely in-frame clones and lacks some. The sample records roughly 70,000 clones, 85% to 95% being singletons. This sequence was found in a female donor with multiple sclerosis, enrolled in a pregnancy study. The chain combines TRBV27 with TRBJ2-1; no clear D gene. This sample comprised peripheral blood, obtained before pregnancy. CDR3: CASSPSLTSFRVNEQFF. In nucleotides, the CDR3 is TGTGCCAGCAGCCCGAGCCTCACTTCGTTCCGGGTGAATGAGCAGTTCTTC.